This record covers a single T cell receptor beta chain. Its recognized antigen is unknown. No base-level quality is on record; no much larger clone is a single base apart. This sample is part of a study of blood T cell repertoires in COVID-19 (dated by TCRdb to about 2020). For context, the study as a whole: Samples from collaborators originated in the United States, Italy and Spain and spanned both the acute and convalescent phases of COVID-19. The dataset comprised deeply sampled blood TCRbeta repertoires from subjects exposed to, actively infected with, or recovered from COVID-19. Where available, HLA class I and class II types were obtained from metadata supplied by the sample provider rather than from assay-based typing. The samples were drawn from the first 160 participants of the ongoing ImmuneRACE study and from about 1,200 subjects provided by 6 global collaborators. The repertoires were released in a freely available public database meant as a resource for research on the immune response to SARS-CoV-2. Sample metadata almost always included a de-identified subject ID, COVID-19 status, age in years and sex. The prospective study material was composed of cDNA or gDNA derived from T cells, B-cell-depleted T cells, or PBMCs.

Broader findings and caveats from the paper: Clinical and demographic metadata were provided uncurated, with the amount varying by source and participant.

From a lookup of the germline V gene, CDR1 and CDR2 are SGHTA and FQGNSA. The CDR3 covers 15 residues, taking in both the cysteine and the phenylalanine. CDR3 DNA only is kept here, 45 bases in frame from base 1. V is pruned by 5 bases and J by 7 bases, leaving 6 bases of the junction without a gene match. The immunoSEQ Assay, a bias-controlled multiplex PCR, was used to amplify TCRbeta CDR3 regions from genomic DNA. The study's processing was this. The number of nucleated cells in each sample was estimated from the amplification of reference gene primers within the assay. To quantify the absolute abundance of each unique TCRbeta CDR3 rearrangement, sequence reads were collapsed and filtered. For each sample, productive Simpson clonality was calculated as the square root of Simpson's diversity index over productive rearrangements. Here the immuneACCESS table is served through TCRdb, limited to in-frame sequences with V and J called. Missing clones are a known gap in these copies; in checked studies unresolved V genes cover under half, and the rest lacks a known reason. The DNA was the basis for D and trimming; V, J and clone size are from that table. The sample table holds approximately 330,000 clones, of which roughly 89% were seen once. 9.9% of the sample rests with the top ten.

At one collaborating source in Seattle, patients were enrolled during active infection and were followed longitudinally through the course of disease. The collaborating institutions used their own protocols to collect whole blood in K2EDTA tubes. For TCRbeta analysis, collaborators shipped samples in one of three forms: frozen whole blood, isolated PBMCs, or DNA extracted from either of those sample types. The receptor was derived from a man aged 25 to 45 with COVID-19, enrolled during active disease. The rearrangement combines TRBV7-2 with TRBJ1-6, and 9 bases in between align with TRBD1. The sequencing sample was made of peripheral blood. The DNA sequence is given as TGTGCCAGCAGCCCCGAACAGGGGGCGAATTCACCCCTCCACTTT. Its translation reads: CASSPEQGANSPLHF. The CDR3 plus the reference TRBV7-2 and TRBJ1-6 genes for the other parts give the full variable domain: GAGVSQSPSNKVTEKGKDVELRCDPISGHTALYWYRQSLGQGLEFLIYFQGNSAPDKSGLPSDRFSAERTGGSVSTLTIQRTQQEDSAVYLCASSPEQGANSPLHFGNGTRLTVT.